This passage covers 30 T cell receptor beta chains from one sample sequenced in a study of cytomegalovirus exposure and HLA in healthy donors. The PCR ran on 60 Vbeta and 13 Jbeta primers. Libraries were prepared by immunoSEQ multiplex PCR; TCRdb keeps only in-frame clonotypes and omits some of them. Of some 110,000 clones detected, over 60% appear once; the ten largest clones hold about 2.7%. Material for sequencing was PBMCs. These receptors were collected from a woman in her late teens or twenties in good health and CMV-seropositive.

The rearrangement links TRBV10-1 to TRBJ2-5; D might be TRBD1 (5 bases). Trimming took off 2 bases at V and 10 bases at J, with 14 bases between the two ends. This CDR3 spans 13 amino acids. The V gene's germline CDR1 is WNHNN and CDR2 SYGVQD (reference sequence). The CDR3 region has the DNA TGCGCCAGCAGTGAGGACAGCCGAGACATCCAGTACTTC. Translating it yields CASSEDSRDIQYF.

This chain connects TRBV18 to TRBJ1-3, with 7 bases matching TRBD1. The CDR3 runs to 16 residues. The germline gives CDR1 KGHSH, CDR2 LQKENI. With 3 bases clipped from V and 0 bases from J, the junction kept 5 bases outside the gene matches. CDR3 sequence: CASSPPGQSSGNTIYF. DNA for the CDR3: TGTGCCAGCTCACCGCCGGGACAGAGCTCTGGAAACACCATATATTTT.

The V call is TRBV28, the J call TRBJ1-2; D may be TRBD1 (6 bases). V was trimmed by 2 bases and J by 11 bases, leaving 15 bases between them. Germline loops: CDR1 MDHEN, CDR2 SYDVKM. The CDR3 runs to 13 residues. CDR3 DNA sequence: TGTGCCAGCAGTTTACGGCCCGGGACACTTTACACCTTC. Translated, it gives CASSLRPGTLYTF.

The chain uses TRBV5-1 and TRBJ2-7; 7 bases match TRBD2. CDR3 length: 14 residues. From germline, CDR1 is SGHRS and CDR2 YFSETQ. The junction had 8 bases not matched to a gene; V was cut back by 4 bases and J by 4 bases. The CDR3 DNA sequence: TGCGCCAGCAGCCCCGGGACTATTCGATACGAGCAGTACTTC. It yields the protein CASSPGTIRYEQYF.

This chain uses TRBV6-5 with TRBJ1-1; TRBD1 matches 9 bases. The V and J ends lost 6 bases and 8 bases, in that order; junction bases with no gene match: 10. The CDR3 contains 14 residues. In germline, CDR1 is MNHEY, CDR2 SVGAGI. The chain's CDR3 is CASSSGTGIEEAFF. In DNA, the CDR3 is TGTGCCAGCAGCTCCGGGACAGGGATCGAAGAAGCTTTCTTT.

This sequence joins TRBV4-1 and TRBJ2-5, with 15 bases matching TRBD2. The CDR3 extends over 15 amino acids. The V gene end was trimmed by 4 bases and the J gene end by 5 bases; junction bases not matched to a gene: 2. From germline, CDR1 is MGHRA and CDR2 YSYEKL. CDR3 nucleotide sequence: TGCGCCAGCAGCCTGGGACTAGCGGGAGGTGAGACCCAGTACTTC. It translates to CASSLGLAGGETQYF.

The gene calls are TRBV7-9 and TRBJ1-4; 7 positions agree with TRBD1. CDR1 is SEHNR, CDR2 FQNEAQ, per germline (reference sequence). The CDR3 loop spans 16 amino acids. Trimming took 4 bases from V and 0 from J; bases not matched to a gene: 5. In nucleotides, the CDR3 is TGTGCCAGCAGCTCGGGACAGTTTGCAACTAATGAAAAACTGTTTTTT. This codes for CASSSGQFATNEKLFF.

This clone was counted only a few times. This sequence joins TRBV19 and TRBJ1-1, with TRBD1 identical over 10 bases. This CDR3 spans 15 amino acids. After removal of 8 bases from V and 1 base from J, the junction contained 7 bases not matched to a gene. CDR1 and CDR2 from the germline V gene are LNHDA and SQIVND (reference sequence). The chain's CDR3 is CASQPGQGKNTEAFF. CDR3 sequence (DNA): TGTGCCAGTCAGCCGGGACAGGGGAAGAACACTGAAGCTTTCTTT.

The rearrangement joins TRBV5-6 to TRBJ1-1, with a weak D call TRBD1 (5 bases). Looked up from germline, CDR1 is SGHDT and CDR2 is YYEEEE. V gave up 0 bases and J gave up 5 bases, with 8 bases separating them. This CDR3 contains 13 residues. For the CDR3, the DNA is TGTGCCAGCAGCTTGGCCGGGACTACTGAAGCTTTCTTT. Residues: CASSLAGTTEAFF.

The CDR3 is CASSEGAHEQYF. The CDR3 nucleotides read TGTGCCAGCAGTGAGGGGGCGCACGAGCAGTACTTC. V and J are TRBV6-1 and TRBJ2-7; D might be TRBD1 (6 bases). Between the trimmed V and J ends, which lost 3 bases and 5 bases, there was a span of 8 bases. The CDR3 totals 12 residues. The germline CDR1 and CDR2 sequences are MNHNS and SASEGT.

The genes are TRBV12-5 and TRBJ2-2; 12 bases are a match to TRBD2. Per the germline V gene, CDR1 is LGHNT and CDR2 is FRNRAP. The CDR3 length is 17 residues. V lost 4 bases, J lost 0 bases, and 3 bases stayed unmatched. The CDR3 loop reads CASGSRLAGANTGELFF. Written as DNA, the CDR3 is TGTGCTAGTGGTTCCCGACTAGCGGGGGCGAACACCGGGGAGCTGTTTTTT.

V gene TRBV9 combines with J gene TRBJ2-1; the D gene is possibly TRBD1 (6 bases). The ends were cut back, 3 bases at V and 13 bases at J, with 14 bases in the middle. Germline CDR1 and CDR2: SGDLS and YYNGEE. The CDR3 sequence is 12 residues long. The CDR3: CASSAQDSKQFF. DNA for the CDR3: TGTGCCAGCAGCGCACAGGACAGTAAACAGTTCTTC. The whole variable domain, remainder taken from reference TRBV9 and TRBJ2-1, is DSGVTQTPKHLITATGQRVTLRCSPRSGDLSVYWYQQSLDQGLQFLIQYYNGEERAKGNILERFSAQQFPDLHSELNLSSLELGDSALYFCASSAQDSKQFFGPGTRLTVL.

The V call is TRBV4-2, the J call TRBJ1-1; maybe TRBD1 (5 bases). The CDR3 length is 16 residues. V gave up 1 base and J gave up 2 bases, with 14 bases separating them. Germline V gene data show CDR1 as LGHNA and CDR2 as YNFKEQ. The CDR3 DNA is TGTGCCAGCAGCCAAGGGGGTGGCAGGGATAACACTGAAGCTTTCTTT. This translates into CASSQGGGRDNTEAFF.

The rearrangement uses TRBV19 and TRBJ1-1, with D possibly TRBD1 on 6 matching bases. This CDR3 contains 15 residues. CDR1 LNHDA and CDR2 SQIVND come from the germline V gene (reference sequence). V was pared by 6 bases and J by 5 bases, with 19 bases between. The CDR3 DNA reads TGTGCCAGTAGACGAAGGGGGGGGGAGGAGACTGAAGCTTTCTTT. This gives the protein CASRRRGGEETEAFF. Supplemented by reference TRBV19 and TRBJ1-1, the full variable domain reads DGGITQSPKYLFRKEGQNVTLSCEQNLNHDAMYWYRQDPGQGLRLIYYSQIVNDFQKGDIAEGYSVSREKKESFPLTVTSAQKNPTAFYLCASRRRGGEETEAFFGQGTRLTVV.

The chain recombines TRBV28 with TRBJ1-2; 11 nucleotides align to TRBD1. Trimming cost V 10 bases and J 8 bases; bases outside gene matches: 12. The germline CDR1 and CDR2 sequences are MDHEN and SYDVKM. CDR3 size: 14 residues. In DNA form, the CDR3 reads TGTGCCACCCCTGGGGTGGGGACAGGGGGGGGCTACACCTTC. Translated, it gives CATPGVGTGGGYTF.

This clone was seen only a few times. The chain recombines TRBV15 with TRBJ2-1; no clear D. V was trimmed by 0 bases and J by 0 bases, leaving 6 bases between them. CDR3 length equals 15 residues. CDR1 and CDR2 from the germline V gene are LNHNV and YYDKDF (reference sequence). The CDR3 loop is CATSRDPRSYNEQFF. The CDR3 bases are TGTGCCACCAGCAGAGATCCCCGCTCCTACAATGAGCAGTTCTTC.

The V call is TRBV9, the J call TRBJ1-5; 7 nucleotides match TRBD1. Germline CDR1 SGDLS, CDR2 YYNGEE. This CDR3 region has 13 residues. The V and J ends lost 2 bases and 5 bases, in that order; junction bases with no gene match: 1. The DNA of the CDR3 is TGTGCCAGCAGCGTTGACAGGGATCAGCCCCAGCATTTT. Encoded protein: CASSVDRDQPQHF.

A single count supports this clone. The CDR3 loop reads CASTSISGVYEQYF. CDR3 nucleotide sequence: TGTGCCAGCACCTCGATTAGCGGGGTCTACGAGCAGTACTTC. The chain couples TRBV2 to TRBJ2-7; the match to TRBD2 covers 8 bases. This CDR3 comprises 14 residues. With 7 bases clipped from V and 3 bases from J, the junction kept 8 bases outside the gene matches. Germline loops: CDR1 SNHLY, CDR2 FYNNEI.

V is TRBV9 and J is TRBJ2-7; 9 bases fit TRBD1. J gave up 5 bases and V 3 bases, and 6 bases lay outside the gene matches. CDR1 is SGDLS, CDR2 YYNGEE, per germline. The CDR3 runs to 14 residues. The DNA for the CDR3 is TGTGCCAGCAGCGCCGGACAGGGGAGGCACGAGCAGTACTTC. Translated, it gives CASSAGQGRHEQYF.

The rearrangement uses TRBV5-6 and TRBJ2-1; perhaps TRBD1 as D (5 bases). The CDR3 loop spans 14 amino acids. Germline V gene sequence: CDR1 SGHDT, CDR2 YYEEEE. Trimming removed 6 bases at V and 0 bases at J, with 10 bases between. CDR3 sequence: CASNYRSSYNEQFF. The CDR3 DNA reads TGTGCCAGCAATTACAGGAGCTCCTACAATGAGCAGTTCTTC.

The V call is TRBV5-6, the J call TRBJ1-5, with D unresolved. The germline V and J ends were trimmed by 0 bases and 7 bases, with 8 bases remaining between them. The CDR3 covers 13 residues. CDR1 and CDR2 from the germline V gene are SGHDT and YYEEEE. For the CDR3, the DNA is TGTGCCAGCAGCTTGGCAGAGGCACAGCCCCAGCATTTT. This codes for CASSLAEAQPQHF.

This clone appeared a few times. CDR3 in amino acids: CASRPFAGATDTQYF. The CDR3 nucleotides read TGTGCCAGCAGACCCTTCGCGGGAGCCACAGATACGCAGTATTTT. The chain links TRBV27 to TRBJ2-3; 7 bases agree with TRBD2. Germline values: CDR1 MNHEY, CDR2 SMNVEV (reference sequence). J gave up 2 bases and V 6 bases, and 8 bases lay outside the gene matches. The CDR3 extends over 15 amino acids.

The chain recombines TRBV7-2 with TRBJ2-7; 7 positions agree with TRBD1. After removal of 5 bases from V and 0 bases from J, the junction contained 4 bases not matched to a gene. Per the germline V gene, CDR1 is SGHTA and CDR2 is FQGNSA. The length of the CDR3 is 14 residues. CDR3 DNA sequence: TGTGCCAGCAGCGTCGGGGACAGCTCCTACGAGCAGTACTTC. Encoded protein: CASSVGDSSYEQYF.

The V gene is TRBV19, the J gene TRBJ1-1; D is unclear. The length of the CDR3 is 13 residues. Deletions cut 4 bases from V and 6 bases from J, with 12 bases between. Germline CDR1 and CDR2: LNHDA and SQIVND (reference sequence). CDR3 in amino acids: CASSTNEISEAFF. CDR3 DNA sequence: TGTGCCAGTAGTACCAATGAGATTTCTGAAGCTTTCTTT.

This chain connects TRBV6-5 to TRBJ2-7; 9 nucleotides line up with TRBD1. The CDR3 is 15 residues long. Germline CDR1 and CDR2: MNHEY and SVGAGI. V lost 0 bases to trimming and J lost 5 bases; unmatched junction nucleotides: 5. CDR3 sequence reads: CASSYSIGTGNEQYF. The CDR3 DNA is TGTGCCAGCAGTTACTCTATCGGGACAGGGAACGAGCAGTACTTC.

The J gene is TRBJ2-5, the V gene TRBV27, with 8 positions matching TRBD1. The V gene end was trimmed by 3 bases and the J gene end by 7 bases; junction bases not matched to a gene: 7. From germline, CDR1 is MNHEY and CDR2 SMNVEV (reference sequence). The CDR3 runs 14 residues. The CDR3 protein is CASSFAGGSGTQYF. The CDR3 nucleotides read TGTGCCAGCAGTTTCGCAGGGGGCTCTGGGACCCAGTACTTC.

The chain couples TRBV5-1 to TRBJ2-7, with a weak D call TRBD2 (6 bases). The CDR3 contains 15 residues. V was cut by 0 bases and J by 2 bases, with 12 bases left in between. From germline, CDR1 is SGHRS and CDR2 YFSETQ. CDR3 in amino acids: CASSLGDSGAYEQYF. The DNA for the CDR3 is TGCGCCAGCAGCTTGGGTGATAGCGGCGCCTACGAGCAGTACTTC.

This chain joins TRBV10-3 and TRBJ2-7, with 8 bases matching TRBD1. After removal of 6 bases from V and 6 bases from J, the junction contained 10 bases not matched to a gene. CDR1 and CDR2 (germline): ENHRY, SYGVKD. The CDR3 is 14 residues long. The chain's CDR3 is CAIRGGQGQSEQYF. The CDR3, as DNA: TGTGCCATCAGGGGTGGACAGGGTCAATCCGAGCAGTACTTC.

In its sample, this clone was seen a few times. The V and J genes are TRBV18 and TRBJ1-1; TRBD1 might be the D (5 bases). The CDR3 contains 14 residues. V was pared by 4 bases and J by 7 bases, with 16 bases between. CDR1 is KGHSH and CDR2 is LQKENI in the germline V gene. The CDR3 loop is CASSLLGRVFEAFF. CDR3 coding DNA: TGTGCCAGCTCACTATTGGGCAGGGTCTTTGAAGCTTTCTTT.

The CDR3 loop reads CASRTGQGDYEQYF. DNA for the CDR3: TGTGCCAGCAGGACGGGACAGGGGGACTACGAGCAGTACTTC. V gene TRBV21-1 combines with J gene TRBJ2-7; the table's D call TRBD1 went unverified against the DNA. TRBV21-1 is a pseudogene. CDR3 length: 14 amino acids.